A selection of T cell receptor beta chains follows, all from one sample in a study of blood T cell repertoires in COVID-19. Libraries were prepared by immunoSEQ multiplex PCR; TCRdb keeps only in-frame clonotypes and omits some of them. The repertoire includes some 120,000 clones, around four fifths of them detected once, and approximately 6.3% sits in the top ten. The sample was peripheral blood. Receptors were obtained from a man older than 75 with active or convalescent COVID-19. The CDR3 runs from the conserved cysteine through the conserved F or W. A D gene is named only where the DNA matches it firmly. Where a row states a size, it is once, few, many or the class of an expanded clone; other rows omit it.

clone size	V gene	D gene	J gene	CDR3 DNA	CDR3 protein
.	TRBV6-6	.	TRBJ1-1	TGTGCCAGCAGTTCTCTACTTTTGAACACTGAAGCTTTCTTT	CASSSLLLNTEAFF
.	TRBV18	TRBD1	TRBJ2-2	TGTGCCAGCTCACCGGAGGACAGGGGCTCCATCACCGGGGAGCTGTTTTTT	CASSPEDRGSITGELFF
.	TRBV10-3	TRBD1	TRBJ1-3	TGTGCCAGCGGACAGGGAATCTCCTCTGGAAACACCATATATTTT	CASGQGISSGNTIYF
.	TRBV23-1	.	TRBJ1-6	TGCGCCAGCAGTCAAAATCCCTCCCCACGCGCACCCCTCCACTTT	CASSQNPSPRAPLHF
few	TRBV5-1	.	TRBJ1-4	TGCGCCAGCAGGAATCAGGGCGGGGATGAAAAACTGTTTTTT	CASRNQGGDEKLFF
.	TRBV19	.	TRBJ2-5	TGTGCCAGTAGTAGTACAGGGTGGGAGACCCAGTACTTC	CASSSTGWETQYF
.	TRBV28	TRBD1	TRBJ2-7	TGTGCCAGCAGTTTAGTTCCCGGACAGGGGACGACGCAGTACTTC	CASSLVPGQGTTQYF
.	TRBV4-3	.	TRBJ1-2	TGCGCCAGCAGCCAAGCGAACGGGATCGGATATGGCTACACCTTC	CASSQANGIGYGYTF
.	TRBV11-2	.	TRBJ2-7	TGTGCCAGCAGCGAAGGGGCCCTACAGAGCTCCTACGAGCAGTACTTC	CASSEGALQSSYEQYF
few	TRBV2	TRBD2	TRBJ2-1	TGTGCCAGCAGCTGGAGCGGGGGGGCCGGGAATGAGCAGTTCTTC	CASSWSGGAGNEQFF